This T cell receptor beta chain was sequenced during a study of tumor-infiltrating lymphocytes in oesophageal squamous cell carcinoma (dated by TCRdb to the mid-2010s). In this sample, this clonotype turned up a few times. Its antigen is currently not known. One base away there is no much larger clone; base qualities are not given. The CDR3 holds 12 amino acids from the cysteine to the phenylalanine. Of the read, only the CDR3 DNA is kept; its 36 bases are in frame from base 1. The CDR1 and CDR2 encoded by the germline V gene are MNHNS and SASEGT. V is pared back by 7 bases and J by 12 bases, with 18 bases lying between the germline termini. To prepare the library, PCR was applied. TCRdb shows the sequencer as Illumina HiSeq 2000. TCRdb trimmed the raw reads at Q25, called clones with MiXCR and kept productive beta chains. Each CDR3 protein gets just one entry, which takes the most common genes and DNA from the rows behind it. The sample has approximately 12,000 distinct CDR3 sequences on record, just under 55% of them singletons. The ten largest make up roughly 45% of the sample.

This sequence was found in a female donor with esophageal squamous cell carcinoma. Sequencing was done on a sample of esophageal tumor tissue. The chain couples TRBV6-1 to TRBJ1-1; the D region possibly corresponds to TRBD1 (6 bases align). DNA sequence: TGTGCCAGCACGACAGGTCCGCCTGTGTCTTTCTTT. Its product reads: CASTTGPPVSFF.